This TCR beta chain was identified in a study of CD8 T cells in Susac syndrome. This clonotype was recorded only once. cDNA came from around 0.5 to 1 ug RNA primed by random hexamers. By means of immunoSEQ multiplex PCR, TCR beta CDR3 spanning 54 Vbeta and 13 Jbeta underwent amplification. TCRdb reprocessed the immunoSEQ multiplex PCR reads via MiXCR and lists one record per CDR3 protein. The sample carries about 300,000 distinct CDR3 sequences, approximately 90% recorded once. TCR beta sequences were obtained from blood CD8+ and CD4+ T cells. The CDR3 runs 15 residues. V lost 0 bases, J lost 2 bases, and 2 bases stayed unmatched. The V gene's germline CDR1 is MNHEY and CDR2 SVGEGT.

This chain links TRBV6-2 or TRBV6-3 with TRBJ2-5, with 8 bases fitting TRBD2. What was sequenced was CD8+ T cells from PBMCs. The clonotype comes from a human donor with multiple sclerosis. As DNA, the CDR3 is TGTGCCAGCAGTTACTCGCCGGGGGGGCAAGAGACCCAGTACTTC. Protein: CASSYSPGGQETQYF.